Listed below are T cell receptor beta chains from one sample, sequenced in a study of blood T cell repertoires in COVID-19. The table came from immunoSEQ multiplex PCR; TCRdb's copy has only in-frame clones and leaves some out. Here the sample spans 65,000 to 90,000 clones, about 84% being singletons. The specimen was peripheral blood. The receptors come from a man aged 45 to 65 with active COVID-19. Both conserved end residues are part of each CDR3. For some rows the clone size is stated as once, few or many, or as a class when expanded; others skip it.

CDR3 length	V gene	clone size	J gene	CDR3 protein
13	TRBV7-3	-	TRBJ2-5	CASSLSGRETQYF
13	TRBV5-1	-	TRBJ1-2	CASSHTQGAGYTF
16	TRBV28	-	TRBJ1-2	CASSLSLQLSNYGYTF
13	TRBV18	-	TRBJ1-2	CASSQGQGDGYTF
14	TRBV19	-	TRBJ2-7	CASSIPGQTYEQYF
16	TRBV28	-	TRBJ2-1	CASSGAGLSSYNEQFF
11	TRBV2	-	TRBJ2-5	CASRARETQYF
13	TRBV10-3	-	TRBJ1-2	CATSTGAGYGYTF
11	TRBV20-1	once	TRBJ2-1	CSARTYNEQFF
18	TRBV4-3	-	TRBJ2-1	CASSQETSGPSSYNEQFF
14	TRBV2	-	TRBJ1-1	CASSAMTGYTEAFF
13	TRBV10-3	-	TRBJ2-1	CAISPPGYNEQFF
14	TRBV2	-	TRBJ2-1	CASSEAGLSGEQFF
15	TRBV18	-	TRBJ1-6	CASSELDRGNSPLHF
14	TRBV11-3	few	TRBJ1-1	CASSLEGSDTEAFF
13	TRBV7-2	-	TRBJ2-3	CASSLGRTDTQYF
16	TRBV27	many	TRBJ1-3	CASSLGPGGNGNTIYF
15	TRBV6-1	-	TRBJ2-7	CASSESGQIDYEQYF
13	TRBV27	-	TRBJ2-1	CASSSGMYNEQFF
14	TRBV3-1/TRBV3-2	-	TRBJ2-7	CASIPSGGPYEQYF
17	TRBV6-2/TRBV6-3	once	TRBJ2-1	CASSSRLAGGYFNEQFF
14	TRBV11-3	few	TRBJ2-7	CASSTRQDSAEQYF